A selection of T cell receptor beta chains follows, all from one sample in a study of neurological immune-mediated disorders. TCRdb reprocessed the 5' RACE reads via MiXCR and lists one record per CDR3 protein. The data show more than 45,000 distinct CDR3 sequences, with 10% to 13% seen just once and over 20% held by the top ten. The sequenced sample consisted of PBMCs. The receptors originated from a woman between 40 and 50 years old with HTLV-1-associated myelopathy (HAM/TSP). CDR3s include the opening cysteine and the closing phenylalanine or tryptophan. The D gene is left open where the match is weak. For some rows the clone size is stated as once, few or many, or as a class when expanded; others skip it.

abundance | j_gene | len | d_gene | v_gene | CDR3aa | CDR3nt
many | TRBJ2-1 | 13 | NA | TRBV9 | CASSGYRNNEQFF | TGTGCCAGCAGCGGGTACAGGAACAATGAGCAGTTCTTC
many | TRBJ1-2 | 13 | NA | TRBV3-1 | CASSQGDVYGYTF | TGTGCCAGCAGCCAAGGGGATGTCTATGGCTACACCTTC
many | TRBJ2-2 | 13 | NA | TRBV7-2 | CASSQRSTGELFF | TGTGCCAGCAGCCAAAGAAGTACCGGGGAGCTGTTTTTT
many | TRBJ2-7 | 16 | NA | TRBV11-2 | CASMLIWGSKAYEQYF | TGTGCCAGCATGCTTATATGGGGGAGTAAGGCCTACGAGCAGTACTTC
many | TRBJ2-7 | 14 | NA | TRBV9 | CASSAGTRPYEQYF | TGTGCCAGCAGCGCCGGGACACGTCCCTACGAGCAGTACTTC
NA | TRBJ2-7 | 15 | NA | TRBV5-1 | CTSSGQAGLSGEQYF | TGCACCAGCAGCGGACAAGCAGGCCTCTCTGGGGAGCAGTACTTC
few | TRBJ2-3 | 15 | TRBD1 | TRBV5-1 | CASSRPPGGTDTQYF | TGCGCCAGCAGCCGACCTCCAGGGGGTACAGATACGCAGTATTTT
few | TRBJ2-7 | 13 | NA | TRBV2 | CASSPVGGYEQYF | TGTGCCAGCAGTCCGGTCGGGGGCTACGAGCAGTACTTC
many | TRBJ2-7 | 14 | NA | TRBV6-5 | CASRIQTSSYEQYF | TGTGCCAGCAGGATACAGACTAGCTCCTACGAGCAGTACTTC
many | TRBJ2-2 | 13 | NA | TRBV5-1 | CASRWKESGELFF | TGCGCCAGCAGGTGGAAAGAGAGCGGGGAGCTGTTTTTT
many | TRBJ1-3 | 18 | TRBD1 | TRBV11-3 | CASSLDARQGSSGNTIYF | TGTGCCAGCAGCTTAGACGCGCGACAGGGATCCTCTGGAAACACCATATATTTT
many | TRBJ1-6 | 17 | NA | TRBV6-4 | CASSDPRDTLHGSPLHF | TGTGCCAGCAGTGACCCTAGGGATACCCTCCATGGTTCACCCCTCCACTTT
many | TRBJ2-2 | 15 | NA | TRBV7-6 | CASSFMTPLGGELFF | TGTGCCAGCAGCTTTATGACCCCACTTGGGGGGGAGCTGTTTTTT
many | TRBJ2-1 | 15 | NA | TRBV5-1 | CASSLEGGGFDEQFF | TGCGCCAGCAGCTTGGAAGGGGGAGGTTTCGATGAGCAGTTCTTC
many | TRBJ1-3 | 14 | NA | TRBV25-1 | CASSELGQKNTIYF | TGTGCCAGCAGTGAACTCGGACAGAAAAACACCATATATTTT
NA | TRBJ1-2 | 14 | NA | TRBV5-1 | CASTQTGTDHGYTF | TGCGCCAGCACCCAGACAGGAACAGACCATGGCTACACCTTC
many | TRBJ2-7 | 12 | NA | TRBV28 | CASSNVVDEQYF | TGTGCCAGCAGTAATGTTGTGGACGAGCAGTACTTC
many | TRBJ1-1 | 13 | NA | TRBV5-1 | CASSLQGNTEAFF | TGCGCCAGCAGCTTGCAAGGGAACACTGAAGCTTTCTTT
many | TRBJ1-6 | 14 | NA | TRBV4-1 | CASSQGGNNSPLHF | TGCGCCAGCAGCCAAGGGGGCAATAATTCACCCCTCCACTTT
many | TRBJ2-3 | 17 | TRBD2 | TRBV7-6 | CASSLISGGTSTDTQYF | TGTGCCAGCAGCTTGATCAGCGGGGGCACTAGCACAGATACGCAGTATTTT
many | TRBJ1-1 | 14 | NA | TRBV14 | CASSQRQTWGEAFF | TGTGCCAGCAGCCAACGACAGACTTGGGGTGAAGCTTTCTTT
many | TRBJ2-1 | 14 | NA | TRBV7-9 | CASRTDAAYNEQFF | TGTGCCAGCCGTACAGACGCAGCTTACAATGAGCAGTTCTTC
many | TRBJ1-6 | 16 | NA | TRBV5-1 | CASSFAGSSYNSPLHF | TGCGCCAGCAGCTTTGCAGGGAGCTCCTATAATTCACCCCTCCACTTT
NA | TRBJ1-2 | 14 | NA | TRBV6-5 | CASSYSGTAYRYTF | TGTGCCAGCAGTTACAGTGGAACAGCCTATCGCTACACCTTC
many | TRBJ1-1 | 13 | TRBD1 | TRBV6-2/TRBV6-3 | CASKLQGASEAFF | TGTGCCAGCAAGCTACAGGGGGCTTCCGAAGCTTTCTTT
NA | TRBJ1-1 | 16 | TRBD1 | TRBV5-1 | CASSLGGRGLDTEAFF | TGCGCCAGCAGCTTGGGGGGCAGGGGGCTAGACACTGAAGCTTTCTTT
many | TRBJ1-1 | 11 | NA | TRBV11-2 | CASTAYTEAFF | TGTGCCAGCACCGCCTACACTGAAGCTTTCTTT
many | TRBJ2-3 | 14 | TRBD1 | TRBV7-2 | CASSPRTGTDTQYF | TGTGCCAGCAGCCCCCGGACAGGGACAGATACGCAGTATTTT
many | TRBJ1-1 | 18 | NA | TRBV3-1 | CASRISPKLGDSRTEAFF | TGTGCCAGCAGAATCAGCCCCAAATTGGGTGACAGTAGGACTGAAGCTTTCTTT
many | TRBJ2-3 | 14 | TRBD2 | TRBV10-3 | CAIRGGSDTDTQYF | TGTGCCATCAGGGGGGGGTCAGACACAGATACGCAGTATTTT
many | TRBJ2-7 | 18 | TRBD2 | TRBV27 | CASSLCASGGPFAYEQYF | TGTGCCAGCAGTTTATGTGCTAGCGGGGGGCCTTTCGCCTACGAGCAGTACTTC
many | TRBJ2-5 | 15 | TRBD1 | TRBV20-1 | CSASPLDRVEETQYF | TGCAGTGCTAGCCCCCTAGACAGGGTGGAAGAGACCCAGTACTTC
many | TRBJ1-2 | 14 | TRBD1 | TRBV28 | CASSLGTGSYGYTF | TGTGCCAGCAGTTTAGGGACAGGGAGCTATGGCTACACCTTC
many | TRBJ1-1 | 14 | TRBD1 | TRBV20-1 | CSAIRTGSNTEAFF | TGCAGTGCGATAAGGACAGGGTCGAACACTGAAGCTTTCTTT
many | TRBJ2-7 | 16 | TRBD2 | TRBV3-1 | CASSSSVAGGGDEQYF | TGTGCCAGCAGCTCGAGCGTAGCGGGGGGTGGGGACGAGCAGTACTTC
many | TRBJ2-5 | 14 | NA | TRBV5-1 | CASSRGTLQETQYF | TGCGCCAGCAGCCGGGGGACCCTCCAAGAGACCCAGTACTTC
many | TRBJ2-6 | 18 | NA | TRBV12-3/TRBV12-4 | CASSSGGVPLSGANVLTF | TGTGCCAGCAGTTCAGGGGGGGTGCCCCTCTCTGGGGCCAACGTCCTGACTTTC
many | TRBJ2-7 | 13 | NA | TRBV9 | CASSATLDSQQYF | TGTGCCAGCAGCGCGACTTTGGACAGCCAGCAGTACTTC
many | TRBJ2-2 | 13 | NA | TRBV5-1 | CASTAGSTGELFF | TGCGCCAGCACGGCAGGGAGCACCGGGGAGCTGTTTTTT
few | TRBJ1-1 | 14 | NA | TRBV6-5 | CASSFGHSNTEAFF | TGTGCCAGCAGTTTCGGTCACAGTAACACTGAAGCTTTCTTT
many | TRBJ1-4 | 15 | NA | TRBV2 | CASSEMGQGYEKLFF | TGTGCCAGCAGTGAAATGGGGCAGGGTTACGAAAAACTGTTTTTT
many | TRBJ1-2 | 12 | NA | TRBV21-1 | CASTSKVYGYTF | TGTGCCAGCACCTCCAAAGTATATGGCTACACCTTC
many | TRBJ1-6 | 14 | NA | TRBV5-1 | CASSLVDVNSPLHF | TGCGCCAGCAGCCTGGTGGACGTTAATTCACCCCTCCACTTT
NA | TRBJ2-7 | 15 | NA | TRBV12-3/TRBV12-4 | CASSFLGSPSYEQYF | TGTGCCAGCAGTTTTTTGGGATCCCCCTCCTACGAGCAGTACTTC
many | TRBJ1-6 | 14 | TRBD1 | TRBV12-3/TRBV12-4 | CASSSGTGVSPLHF | TGTGCCAGCAGTTCCGGGACAGGGGTGTCACCCCTCCACTTT
many | TRBJ1-1 | 14 | NA | TRBV5-1 | CASSFEGFGAEAFF | TGCGCCAGCAGCTTTGAGGGATTTGGGGCTGAAGCTTTCTTT
many | TRBJ1-1 | 13 | NA | TRBV4-1 | CASSQARGGEAFF | TGCGCCAGCAGCCAAGCCAGGGGTGGTGAAGCTTTCTTT
many | TRBJ2-2 | 14 | NA | TRBV28 | CASRTGWDTGELFF | TGTGCCAGCAGAACAGGTTGGGACACCGGGGAGCTGTTTTTT
many | TRBJ2-5 | 14 | NA | TRBV5-5 | CASSLHGVQETQYF | TGTGCCAGCAGCTTGCACGGGGTCCAAGAGACCCAGTACTTC
medium-sized | TRBJ2-3 | 14 | TRBD1 | TRBV20-1 | CSAAGQGDTDTQYF | TGCAGTGCGGCGGGACAGGGTGACACAGATACGCAGTATTTT
many | TRBJ1-1 | 17 | TRBD1 | TRBV27 | CASSPGQGAIGSTEAFF | TGTGCCAGCAGTCCAGGACAGGGGGCGATCGGTTCCACTGAAGCTTTCTTT
many | TRBJ2-2 | 15 | NA | TRBV5-1 | CASSGTLPNTGELFF | TGCGCCAGCAGCGGGACACTACCGAACACCGGGGAGCTGTTTTTT
many | TRBJ2-3 | 18 | NA | TRBV5-1 | CASSNQGILSDGTDTQYF | TGCGCCAGCAGCAACCAGGGGATCTTAAGTGATGGCACAGATACGCAGTATTTT
many | TRBJ1-2 | 15 | TRBD1 | TRBV12-3/TRBV12-4 | CASSLARTGDYGYTF | TGTGCCAGCAGTTTAGCGAGGACAGGGGACTATGGCTACACCTTC
many | TRBJ1-2 | 16 | TRBD1 | TRBV29-1 | CSVVRDRGMNGYGYTF | TGCAGCGTTGTTCGGGACAGGGGGATGAATGGCTATGGCTACACCTTC
many | TRBJ2-6 | 13 | NA | TRBV6-2/TRBV6-3 | CASKTSGANVLTF | TGTGCCAGCAAAACCTCTGGGGCCAACGTCCTGACTTTC
many | TRBJ1-2 | 14 | NA | TRBV6-5 | CASSYSRNNYGYTF | TGTGCCAGCAGTTACTCCCGGAATAACTATGGCTACACCTTC
many | TRBJ2-5 | 19 | TRBD2 | TRBV20-1 | CSARDAGPSGGPQQETQYF | TGCAGTGCTAGAGATGCGGGGCCTAGCGGGGGGCCCCAGCAAGAGACCCAGTACTTC
many | TRBJ2-1 | 15 | NA | TRBV7-9 | CASSTGKGNYNEQFF | TGTGCCAGCAGCACCGGTAAAGGGAACTACAATGAGCAGTTCTTC